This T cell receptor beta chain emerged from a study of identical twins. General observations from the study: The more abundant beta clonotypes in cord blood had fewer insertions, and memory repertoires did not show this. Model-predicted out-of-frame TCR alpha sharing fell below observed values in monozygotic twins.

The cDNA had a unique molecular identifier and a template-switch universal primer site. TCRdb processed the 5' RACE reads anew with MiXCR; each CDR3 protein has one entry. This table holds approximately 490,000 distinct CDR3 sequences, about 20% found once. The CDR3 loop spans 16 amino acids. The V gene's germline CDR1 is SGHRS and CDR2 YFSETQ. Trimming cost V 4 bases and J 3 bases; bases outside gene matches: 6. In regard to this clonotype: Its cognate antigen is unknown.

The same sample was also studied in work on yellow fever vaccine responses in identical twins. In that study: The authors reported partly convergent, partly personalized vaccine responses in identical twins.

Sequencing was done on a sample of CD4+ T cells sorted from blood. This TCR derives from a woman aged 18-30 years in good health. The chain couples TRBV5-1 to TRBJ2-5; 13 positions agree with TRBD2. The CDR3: CASSPGTSGVEETQYF. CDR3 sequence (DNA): TGCGCCAGCAGCCCGGGGACTAGCGGGGTCGAAGAGACCCAGTACTTC. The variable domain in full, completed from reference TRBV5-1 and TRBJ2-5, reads KAGVTQTPRYLIKTRGQQVTLSCSPISGHRSVSWYQQTPGQGLQFLFEYFSETQRNKGNFPGRFSGRQFSNSRSEMNVSTLELGDSALYLCASSPGTSGVEETQYFGPGTRLLVL.